This record looks at one T cell receptor (beta chain) sequence and its context. Its antigen is not identified. Per-patient samples, pretreatment and on-treatment, numbered 1 to 8. This entry comes from a study of PD-L1 blockade in urothelial cancer. Whole-study context: Blood drawn 3 weeks (second dose) and 6 weeks after treatment start was analyzed.

The CDR3 contains 13 residues. Trimming at V came to 1 base and at J to 6 bases, leaving 1 base not matched to a gene. The germline V gene has CDR1 SGHAT and CDR2 FQNNGV. Overall study results and limits: In blood at 3 weeks, tumor-associated clones expanded more among patients with durable benefit.

Synthetic TCR analog templates were spiked into all PCRs individually. Produced via immunoSEQ multiplex PCR; TCRdb's table is partial and in-frame only. The table records about 88,000 clones, 90% to 95% of them present only once. The source material was PBMCs, sampled around atezolizumab (anti-PD-L1) treatment. J is TRBJ1-2 and V is TRBV11-2, with TRBD1 identical over 8 bases. The clonotype originates from a man between 60 and 75 years old with urothelial cancer. The CDR3 loop reads CASSLGTGHGYTF. CDR3 DNA sequence: TGTGCCAGCAGCTTAGGGACAGGGCATGGCTACACCTTC. The full variable domain, with the rest looked up from reference TRBV11-2 and TRBJ1-2, is EAGVAQSPRYKIIEKRQSVAFWCNPISGHATLYWYQQILGQGPKLLIQFQNNGVVDDSQLPKDRFSAERLKGVDSTLKIQPAKLEDSAVYLCASSLGTGHGYTFGSGTRLTVV.